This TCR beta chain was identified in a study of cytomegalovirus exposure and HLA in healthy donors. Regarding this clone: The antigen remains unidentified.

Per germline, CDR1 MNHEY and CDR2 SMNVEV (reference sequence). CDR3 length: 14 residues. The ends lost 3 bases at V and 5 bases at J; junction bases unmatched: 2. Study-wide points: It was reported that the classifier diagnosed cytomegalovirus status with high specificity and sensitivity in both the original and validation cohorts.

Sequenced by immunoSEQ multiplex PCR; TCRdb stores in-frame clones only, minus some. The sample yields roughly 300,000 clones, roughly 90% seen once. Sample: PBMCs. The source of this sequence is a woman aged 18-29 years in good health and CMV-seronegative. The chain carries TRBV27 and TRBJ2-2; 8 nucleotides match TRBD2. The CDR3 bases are TGTGCCAGCAGTTTCGGGACTAGGACCGGGGAGCTGTTTTTT. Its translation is CASSFGTRTGELFF.